Below, 11 T cell receptor beta chains from the same sample are listed, as sequenced in a study of T cell responses to AZD1222 COVID-19 vaccine. Sequencing was performed with immunoSEQ multiplex PCR; in TCRdb, only in-frame clones are kept and a portion is missing. The data contain about 170,000 clones, about 92% of them singletons. Sequences were derived from peripheral blood, sampled on day 0 of AZD1222 vaccination. These receptors all come from an adult in good health.

The chain joins TRBV5-1 to TRBJ2-7; weak D call: TRBD2 (6 bases). The V and J ends lost 9 bases and 0 bases respectively, with 13 bases between them. The CDR3 totals 13 residues. Germline V gene data show CDR1 as SGHRS and CDR2 as YFSETQ. The CDR3 protein is CATRVGLSYEQYF. The CDR3 DNA reads TGCGCCACCCGTGTGGGACTCTCCTACGAGCAGTACTTC.

This clone was found once. The chain is built from TRBV5-1 and TRBJ2-1; D may match TRBD1 or TRBD2 (5 bases each). CDR1 SGHRS and CDR2 YFSETQ come from the germline V gene. Trimming left V 0 bases short and J 5 bases short, with 9 bases between. The CDR3 spans 14 residues. The CDR3 DNA is TGCGCCAGCAGCTTGGGGGACGAACACAATGAGCAGTTCTTC. Translating it yields CASSLGDEHNEQFF. Combining the CDR3 with reference TRBV5-1 and TRBJ2-1 gives the whole variable domain KAGVTQTPRYLIKTRGQQVTLSCSPISGHRSVSWYQQTPGQGLQFLFEYFSETQRNKGNFPGRFSGRQFSNSRSEMNVSTLELGDSALYLCASSLGDEHNEQFFGPGTRLTVL.

The CDR3 loop reads CASGNYEQYF. CDR3 DNA sequence: TGTGCCAGCGGAAACTACGAGCAGTACTTC. V usage is TRBV27 and J usage is TRBJ2-7; D is unresolved. The germline V and J ends were trimmed by 8 bases and 3 bases, with 5 bases remaining between them. The CDR3 extends over 10 amino acids. The V gene's germline CDR1 is MNHEY and CDR2 SMNVEV (reference sequence).

This rearrangement joins TRBV11-2 to TRBJ2-5, with D perhaps TRBD1 or TRBD2 (5 bases each). Germline V gives CDR1 SGHAT, CDR2 FQNNGV. V lost 2 bases, J lost 5 bases, and 18 bases lay in between. The CDR3 has 16 amino acids. CDR3 sequence reads: CASSLNSGGLGETQYF. The CDR3 nucleotides are TGTGCCAGCAGCTTAAATAGTGGGGGATTGGGGGAGACCCAGTACTTC.

Concerning this clone: One junction end does not reproduce the germline sequence, and a read error may be involved. The chain employs TRBV5-5 and TRBJ2-7; D might be TRBD2 (6 bases). The germline gives CDR1 SGHKS, CDR2 YYEKEE (reference sequence). The CDR3 runs to 12 residues. The CDR3 sequence: CAGSLGGYEQYF. Here the CDR3 DNA reads TGTGCCGGCAGCTTGGGGGGCTACGAGCAGTACTTC.

This chain connects TRBV5-6 to TRBJ1-2; no firm D call. V was clipped by 4 bases and J by 7 bases, with 11 bases between them. Germline V CDR1 and CDR2: SGHDT, YYEEEE. The CDR3 extends over 12 amino acids. CDR3 in amino acids: CASSDLNFGYTF. The CDR3 coding sequence is TGTGCCAGCAGCGACTTAAATTTTGGCTACACCTTC. Full variable domain (remainder filled in from reference TRBV5-6 and TRBJ1-2): DAGVTQSPTHLIKTRGQQVTLRCSPKSGHDTVSWYQQALGQGPQFIFQYYEEEERQRGNFPDRFSGHQFPNYSSELNVNALLLGDSALYLCASSDLNFGYTFGSGTRLTVV.

The chain couples TRBV7-2 to TRBJ2-1, with D unclear. CDR3 length: 16 amino acids. V was cut by 4 bases and J by 4 bases, with 17 bases left in between. The V gene's germline CDR1 is SGHTA and CDR2 FQGNSA. The CDR3 spells CASSSLLSKGYNEQFF. The CDR3 bases are TGTGCCAGCAGCTCCCTTCTTAGCAAGGGTTACAATGAGCAGTTCTTC.

This chain joins TRBV19 and TRBJ1-1, with a possible D match to TRBD1 (5 bases). There are 14 residues in the CDR3. V shed 3 bases and J shed 3 bases, with 11 bases lying between them. In germline, CDR1 is LNHDA, CDR2 SQIVND (reference sequence). CDR3 amino acids: CASSISLGDTEAFF. The CDR3 coding sequence is TGTGCCAGTAGTATTTCCCTGGGGGACACTGAAGCTTTCTTT.

In this sample, this clone turned up once. This chain links TRBV19 with TRBJ2-2, with D perhaps TRBD1 or TRBD2 (5 bases each). The V and J ends lost 0 bases and 7 bases respectively, with 15 bases between them. This CDR3 comprises 16 residues. Germline loops: CDR1 LNHDA, CDR2 SQIVND (reference sequence). The CDR3 region has the DNA TGTGCCAGTAGTATAGAGGCGGGCCGGGGCGGCGGGGAGCTGTTTTTT. Residues: CASSIEAGRGGGELFF.

CDR3 region: CASSYSTGYSNQPQHF. The DNA for the CDR3 is TGTGCCAGCAGTTACTCGACAGGTTATAGCAATCAGCCCCAGCATTTT. The chain joins TRBV6-5 to TRBJ1-5, with D perhaps matching TRBD1 (6 bases). The germline V gene encodes CDR1 MNHEY and CDR2 SVGAGI. V was shortened by 0 bases and J by 0 bases, with 9 bases between the two germline ends. The CDR3 is made up of 16 amino acids.

The DNA of the CDR3 is TGTGCCAGCAGCTCTTGGTCCACCGGGGAGCTGTTTTTT. Amino acid sequence: CASSSWSTGELFF. J is TRBJ2-2 and V is TRBV11-3; D uncertain. The CDR3 spans 13 residues. Trimming removed 4 bases at V and 4 bases at J, with 7 bases between. Germline V gene data show CDR1 as SGHNT and CDR2 as YENEEA.